This TCR beta chain originates from a study of cytomegalovirus exposure and HLA in healthy donors. Donors were ostensibly healthy at sampling, although undocumented immune exposures were probable. Study-wide results and caveats: Presence/absence analyses assumed roughly uniform sequencing depth across donors, which may not hold. The authors later linked a missense DCLRE1C variant to TCR beta V- and J-gene trimming.

The PCR had 60 Vbeta and 13 Jbeta primers. Only in-frame clones appear in the TCRdb table, and some are missing; sequencing was by immunoSEQ multiplex PCR. The profile covers 200,000 or so clones, with approximately 88% appearing a single time and roughly 0.71% taken by the ten largest. Note on this clone: Its antigen is not identified.

Germline V gene lookup returns CDR1 GTSNPN and CDR2 SVGIG (reference sequence). This CDR3 has 13 residues. Trimming removed 0 bases at V and 7 bases at J, with 10 bases between. The TCR was taken from a boy under 10 years old in good health and CMV-seronegative. This chain connects TRBV30 to TRBJ1-5; unclear D gene. The specimen was PBMCs. Here the CDR3 reads CAWSVNRRQPQHF. Here the CDR3 DNA reads TGTGCCTGGAGTGTAAACAGACGCCAGCCCCAGCATTTT.